This TCR beta chain emerged from a study of T cells in Graves' hyperthyroidism and ophthalmopathy. Study as a whole: Peripheral blood draws took place at initial diagnosis, ahead of any treatment. Study-wide results and caveats: Most clonotypes expanded in thyroid above 0.001 were likewise present in blood.

Germline V gives CDR1 MDHEN, CDR2 SYDVKM. The CDR3 consists of 13 residues. V lost 4 bases and J lost 6, with 10 bases in between. The study excluded patients with uncontrolled infection, other autoimmune disease, pregnancy or lactation. The PBMCs had their origin in about 9.7 ml of fresh peripheral blood. This clonotype was counted many times. What it recognizes is unknown. TCR beta CDR3 sequences were amplified from RNA transcripts. When the TCR CDR3 underwent first-round RT-PCR, the HTBI primer set was used. TCRdb re-derived calls from the multiplex PCR reads in MiXCR, one entry per CDR3 protein. The table lists 400,000 to 600,000 distinct CDR3 sequences, about 15% of them singletons.

The material sequenced was blood. This TCR was recovered from a woman younger than 45 with Graves' ophthalmopathy. The chain uses TRBV28 and TRBJ2-1; D not certain. This chain's CDR3 is CASSYPTLNEQFF. For the CDR3, the DNA is TGTGCCAGCAGTTACCCGACCCTCAATGAGCAGTTCTTC. Combining the CDR3 with reference TRBV28 and TRBJ2-1 gives the whole variable domain DVKVTQSSRYLVKRTGEKVFLECVQDMDHENMFWYRQDPGLGLRLIYFSYDVKMKEKGDIPEGYSVSREKKERFSLILESASTNQTSMYLCASSYPTLNEQFFGPGTRLTVL.